The rows below give T cell receptor beta chains drawn from one sample of a study of vaccination effects on CD4 cells after COVID-19. Generated by immunoSEQ multiplex PCR, the TCRdb table keeps only in-frame clones and is missing some. The table has 25,000 to 35,000 clones, over 70% seen once. The antigens for these receptors are not known. The sample here was CD4+ T cells from PBMCs cultured without peptide, taken after COVID-19 vaccination. The source is a human donor who received a COVID-19 vaccine. Each CDR3 is given with its conserved first and last residue. A D gene is named only where the DNA matches it firmly.

cdr3_nt: TGTGCCAGCAGCCAGCAGAGGGAGACCCAGTACTTC
cdr3_aa: CASSQQRETQYF
j_call: TRBJ2-5
v_call: TRBV6-2/TRBV6-3
d_call: -

cdr3_nt: TGCGCCACCGCGATAGCGGGAGGGACGCAGTATTTT
cdr3_aa: CATAIAGGTQYF
j_call: TRBJ2-3
v_call: TRBV5-1
d_call: TRBD2

cdr3_nt: TGTGCCAGCAGCTTAGCCCCTTACAGCTATGGCTACACCTTC
cdr3_aa: CASSLAPYSYGYTF
j_call: TRBJ1-2
v_call: TRBV7-2
d_call: -

cdr3_nt: TGCGCCAGCAGCCCCCAGACAGGGGCCTATGGCTACACCTTC
cdr3_aa: CASSPQTGAYGYTF
j_call: TRBJ1-2
v_call: TRBV4-3
d_call: TRBD1

cdr3_nt: TGTGCCAGCAGCCACCGAGGAGCCCACAACCAAGCGGGACTCTACGAGCAGTACTTC
cdr3_aa: CASSHRGAHNQAGLYEQYF
j_call: TRBJ2-7
v_call: TRBV14
d_call: TRBD2

cdr3_nt: TGCAGCGTTGAGCCCAGGGGCAACATTCAGTACTTC
cdr3_aa: CSVEPRGNIQYF
j_call: TRBJ2-4
v_call: TRBV29-1
d_call: -

cdr3_nt: TGCGCCAGCAGCTTGGTAGCGGGAGAAACCTACAATGAGCAGTTCTTC
cdr3_aa: CASSLVAGETYNEQFF
j_call: TRBJ2-1
v_call: TRBV5-1
d_call: TRBD2

cdr3_nt: TGTGCCAGCAGCTTAGGGCCTACGCCAGGGAATTTCCCCCTCCACTTT
cdr3_aa: CASSLGPTPGNFPLHF
j_call: TRBJ1-6
v_call: TRBV5-5
d_call: -

cdr3_nt: TGTGCCAGCAGTGAATTAGACAGCAATCAGCCCCAGCATTTT
cdr3_aa: CASSELDSNQPQHF
j_call: TRBJ1-5
v_call: TRBV6-1
d_call: -

cdr3_nt: TGTGCCAGCAGTGGGCGACAGGGCACAGATACGCAGTATTTT
cdr3_aa: CASSGRQGTDTQYF
j_call: TRBJ2-3
v_call: TRBV25-1
d_call: -

cdr3_nt: TGTGCCTGGAGTGTGAGGACCGCTGGAAACACCATATATTTT
cdr3_aa: CAWSVRTAGNTIYF
j_call: TRBJ1-3
v_call: TRBV30
d_call: -